Each of the 26 T cell receptor beta chains below was sequenced from the same sample in a study of blood T cell repertoires in COVID-19. Measured with immunoSEQ multiplex PCR; TCRdb has only the in-frame clones, and not every one. Of some 200,000 clones in the sample, approximately 85% were seen once. Sequences were obtained from peripheral blood. The receptors originated from a woman between 65 and 79 years old with COVID-19, enrolled during active disease.

This chain links TRBV27 with TRBJ2-2, with 11 bases lining up with TRBD1. The CDR3 is 19 residues long. V shed 6 bases, J shed 7 bases, and the junction held 19 bases outside the gene matches. CDR1 is MNHEY and CDR2 is SMNVEV in the germline V gene (reference sequence). CDR3: CASSIRTGGSILSGGELFF. The CDR3, as DNA: TGTGCCAGCAGCATTCGGACAGGGGGCTCCATCTTAAGCGGCGGGGAGCTGTTTTTT.

The rearrangement joins TRBV7-2 to TRBJ2-1; D may be TRBD2 (5 bases). CDR3 length: 15 residues. Trimming pared 5 bases from V and 3 bases from J, leaving 14 bases between. The germline CDR1 and CDR2 sequences are SGHTA and FQGNSA. DNA of the CDR3: TGTGCCAGCAGCCCTATGGTTCGGGGCTACAATGAGCAGTTCTTC. Protein product: CASSPMVRGYNEQFF.

The chain has TRBV7-2 and TRBJ2-3; D gene unclear. Germline values: CDR1 SGHTA, CDR2 FQGNSA. This CDR3 has 16 amino acids. Trimming took 5 bases from V and 7 from J, leaving 22 bases between them. In nucleotides, the CDR3 is TGTGCCAGCAGCCCAACGGGTGGCGGCAAGACTTATACGCAGTATTTT. This codes for CASSPTGGGKTYTQYF.

CDR3 sequence (DNA): TGTGCCAGCGCCCCCAGGGTCGAAGAGACCCAGTACTTC. Its protein is CASAPRVEETQYF. The chain combines TRBV2 with TRBJ2-5; tentatively, D is TRBD1 (5 bases). Germline values: CDR1 SNHLY, CDR2 FYNNEI. There are 13 residues in the CDR3. The V end lost 8 bases, the J end lost 3 bases, and 13 bases lay between the germline ends.

J is TRBJ1-4 and V is TRBV7-2, with unresolved D. Trimming took off 3 bases at V and 10 bases at J, with 12 bases between the two ends. This CDR3 has 13 residues. Looked up from germline, CDR1 is SGHTA and CDR2 is FQGNSA. The CDR3 bases are TGTGCCAGCAGCTTGGATCCGGGTCGAAAACTGTTTTTT. Translation: CASSLDPGRKLFF.

This clone was recorded once. The CDR3 is CASSPTGFGAPLHF. The CDR3, as DNA: TGTGCCAGCAGCCCGACAGGGTTCGGGGCACCCCTCCACTTT. The chain is built from TRBV7-6 and TRBJ1-6, with TRBD1 identical over 7 bases. The CDR3 is 14 amino acids. Trimming at V came to 5 bases and at J to 11 bases, leaving 9 bases not matched to a gene. Germline lookup yields CDR1 SGHVS and CDR2 FNYEAQ.

The rearrangement uses TRBV9 and TRBJ2-5; 10 bases agree with TRBD1. Germline V gene lookup returns CDR1 SGDLS and CDR2 YYNGEE. The junction had 7 bases not matched to a gene; V was cut back by 3 bases and J by 5 bases. The CDR3 covers 15 residues. The CDR3 sequence: CASSGRQGARETQYF. The CDR3 nucleotides are TGTGCCAGCAGCGGTAGACAGGGGGCACGTGAGACCCAGTACTTC.

This chain connects TRBV9 to TRBJ2-7; 7 bases match TRBD2. V shed 0 bases and J 1 base; nucleotides not matched to a gene: 4. The CDR3 runs 15 residues. CDR1 and CDR2 from the germline V gene are SGDLS and YYNGEE. CDR3 sequence: CASSVEVGGSYEQYF. CDR3 coding DNA: TGTGCCAGCAGCGTAGAGGTCGGGGGGTCCTACGAGCAGTACTTC.

This clone was picked up a small number of times. This rearrangement joins TRBV5-4 to TRBJ1-1, with a possible D match to TRBD1 (6 bases). V was trimmed by 2 bases and J by 3 bases, leaving 11 bases between them. The germline gives CDR1 SGHNT, CDR2 YYREEE (reference sequence). This CDR3 comprises 14 residues. The CDR3: CASSLISGDTEAFF. Here the CDR3 DNA reads TGTGCCAGCAGCTTAATCTCAGGGGACACTGAAGCTTTCTTT.

The chain couples TRBV4-3 to TRBJ1-3; no clear D. CDR3 length equals 17 residues. V lost 3 bases and J 2 bases, leaving 17 bases between the germline ends. CDR1 is LGHNA, CDR2 YSLEER, per germline. This CDR3 reads CASSQKFTGLAGNTIYF. The DNA for the CDR3 is TGCGCCAGCAGCCAGAAATTTACGGGTCTGGCTGGAAACACCATATATTTT.

The chain couples TRBV5-1 to TRBJ1-6; 10 bases are a match to TRBD1. V shed 2 bases, J shed 9 bases, and the junction held 8 bases outside the gene matches. Germline lookup yields CDR1 SGHRS and CDR2 YFSETQ. The CDR3 is 16 residues long. In nucleotides, the CDR3 is TGCGCCAGCAGCTTAACACGAGGGACAGGGGCTTCACCCCTCCACTTT. Amino acid sequence: CASSLTRGTGASPLHF.

V and J are TRBV19 and TRBJ2-1; the match to TRBD1 covers 11 bases. This CDR3 has 19 amino acids. With V trimmed by 6 bases and J by 0 bases, 13 bases remained unmatched. Germline assignment: CDR1 LNHDA and CDR2 SQIVND (reference sequence). CDR3 sequence reads: CASSKRRTGGRSSYNEQFF. As DNA, the CDR3 is TGTGCCAGTAGCAAACGTCGGACAGGGGGCCGGAGCTCCTACAATGAGCAGTTCTTC.

This clone was observed a few times. The chain is built from TRBV13 and TRBJ2-7; 9 nucleotides match TRBD2. V lost 5 bases and J lost 1; bases outside the gene matches: 3. Germline loops: CDR1 PRHDT, CDR2 FYEKMQ (reference sequence). CDR3 length equals 14 residues. CDR3 amino acids: CASSLTSGSYEQYF. CDR3 bases: TGTGCCAGCAGCCTGACTAGCGGATCCTACGAGCAGTACTTC.

J is TRBJ1-5 and V is TRBV7-2, with 9 bases that match TRBD1. The CDR3 extends over 16 amino acids. From germline, CDR1 is SGHTA and CDR2 FQGNSA. Trimming removed 1 base from V and 3 bases from J; junction bases left unmatched: 4. Here the CDR3 DNA reads TGTGCCAGCAGCTTAGTAGGGACAGGGACCAATCAGCCCCAGCATTTT. It codes for CASSLVGTGTNQPQHF.

The rearrangement uses TRBV2 and TRBJ1-5; maybe TRBD1 (6 bases). Looked up from germline, CDR1 is SNHLY and CDR2 is FYNNEI. V was clipped by 6 bases and J by 0 bases, with 12 bases between them. The CDR3 consists of 15 residues. In DNA, the CDR3 is TGTGCCAGCAGGTTACAGGGCGTTAGCAATCAGCCCCAGCATTTT. Protein sequence: CASRLQGVSNQPQHF.

The rearrangement joins TRBV10-3 to TRBJ2-1, with 10 bases aligning to TRBD2. After removal of 3 bases from V and 6 bases from J, the junction contained 5 bases not matched to a gene. In germline, CDR1 is ENHRY, CDR2 SYGVKD. The CDR3 has 15 amino acids. In DNA form, the CDR3 reads TGTGCCATCAGTGAAAGCGGGAGGGCCCCCAATGAGCAGTTCTTC. Translation gives CAISESGRAPNEQFF.

This chain joins TRBV6-6 and TRBJ1-1; D may be TRBD1 (5 bases). Trimming removed 7 bases from V and 8 bases from J, with 20 bases in between. Germline loops: CDR1 MNHNY, CDR2 SVGAGI (reference sequence). This CDR3 comprises 14 residues. CDR3: CASTLPQGGKEAFF. The CDR3, as DNA: TGTGCCAGCACCCTCCCGCAGGGTGGAAAGGAAGCTTTCTTT.

V usage is TRBV28 and J usage is TRBJ1-1, with 8 bases lining up with TRBD1. The CDR3 sequence is 14 residues long. Germline V gene sequence: CDR1 MDHEN, CDR2 SYDVKM. Trimming removed 6 bases from V and 11 bases from J; junction bases left unmatched: 14. For the CDR3, the DNA is TGTGCCAGCAGCAACTCTAACAGGGGGTTAACGGCTTTCTTT. It translates to CASSNSNRGLTAFF. Variable domain in full (rest from reference TRBV28 and TRBJ1-1): DVKVTQSSRYLVKRTGEKVFLECVQDMDHENMFWYRQDPGLGLRLIYFSYDVKMKEKGDIPEGYSVSREKKERFSLILESASTNQTSMYLCASSNSNRGLTAFFGQGTRLTVV.

Note on this clone: The identical CDR3 is also encoded by other nucleotide sequences in the sample. This chain links TRBV4-2 with TRBJ2-2; D gene ambiguous. V was trimmed by 1 base and J by 4 bases, leaving 19 bases between them. Germline CDR1 LGHNA, CDR2 YNFKEQ. The CDR3 spans 18 residues. The CDR3 loop reads CASSQGLSPRQSTGELFF. In nucleotides, the CDR3 is TGTGCCAGCAGCCAAGGTCTTAGCCCACGTCAAAGCACCGGGGAGCTGTTTTTT.

The rearrangement joins TRBV6-2 or TRBV6-3 to TRBJ1-2; D not certain. This CDR3 region has 16 residues. Trimming stripped 6 bases from V and 4 bases from J, with 21 bases between. Germline CDR1 and CDR2: MNHEY and SVGEGT. The CDR3 nucleotides are TGTGCCAGCAGCCCCCAGGCAGGCCCGCTCTTCTATGGCTACACCTTC. Its translation is CASSPQAGPLFYGYTF.

The J gene is TRBJ1-1, the V gene TRBV7-2, with 9 bases lining up with TRBD1. With V trimmed by 5 bases and J by 1 base, 8 bases remained unmatched. CDR1 is SGHTA, CDR2 FQGNSA, per germline. There are 16 residues in the CDR3. Here the CDR3 DNA reads TGTGCCAGCAGCCCATCGGACAGGGGATCGAACACTGAAGCTTTCTTT. Protein: CASSPSDRGSNTEAFF. The full variable domain, with the rest looked up from reference TRBV7-2 and TRBJ1-1, is GAGVSQSPSNKVTEKGKDVELRCDPISGHTALYWYRQSLGQGLEFLIYFQGNSAPDKSGLPSDRFSAERTGGSVSTLTIQRTQQEDSAVYLCASSPSDRGSNTEAFFGQGTRLTVV.

The DNA of the CDR3 is TGTGCCAGTAGAGGGTGGGCTAGCGGAGGGGTAGAGACCCAGTACTTC. It yields the protein CASRGWASGGVETQYF. This chain uses TRBV19 with TRBJ2-5; the match to TRBD2 covers 7 bases. V lost 6 bases to trimming and J lost 4 bases; unmatched junction nucleotides: 14. This CDR3 contains 16 residues. From germline, CDR1 is LNHDA and CDR2 SQIVND (reference sequence).

This chain links TRBV28 with TRBJ1-4; a weak D match, TRBD1 (5 bases). Germline V gene sequence: CDR1 MDHEN, CDR2 SYDVKM. V lost 3 bases to trimming and J lost 8 bases, with 19 bases between them. There are 16 residues in the CDR3. The CDR3 sequence: CASSFPGTLSREKLFF. CDR3 DNA sequence: TGTGCCAGCAGTTTCCCCGGGACTCTTTCTAGGGAAAAACTGTTTTTT.

The genes are TRBV7-9 and TRBJ1-6; 10 bases match TRBD1. Looked up from germline, CDR1 is SEHNR and CDR2 is FQNEAQ (reference sequence). This CDR3 has 16 amino acids. V shed 5 bases, J shed 10 bases, and the junction held 11 bases outside the gene matches. For the CDR3, the DNA is TGTGCCAGCAGCACAACCGGACAGGGGGGAGGATCACCCCTCCACTTT. This encodes CASSTTGQGGGSPLHF.

The genes are TRBV4-3 and TRBJ2-5; D is uncertain. The CDR3 spans 13 residues. Germline V gene data show CDR1 as LGHNA and CDR2 as YSLEER. V dropped 1 base and J dropped 0 bases, with 3 bases sitting between them. CDR3 region: CASSQAYQETQYF. The CDR3 nucleotides are TGCGCCAGCAGCCAAGCTTACCAAGAGACCCAGTACTTC.

The rearrangement links TRBV5-1 to TRBJ2-2; TRBD2 matches at 8 bases. Germline V gene lookup returns CDR1 SGHRS and CDR2 YFSETQ. The CDR3 has 16 amino acids. Losses at the gene ends were 6 bases for V and 7 bases for J; bases not matched to a gene: 14. The CDR3 protein is CASKEIAGNSGGELFF. The CDR3 DNA reads TGCGCCAGCAAGGAAATAGCGGGAAATTCTGGCGGGGAGCTGTTTTTT.